This T cell receptor beta chain originates from a study of cytomegalovirus exposure and HLA in healthy donors. Study-wide points: The authors later found HLA-associated TCR beta chains more clonally expanded than equally common others.

60 Vbeta and 13 Jbeta primers were used in PCR. TCRdb keeps only in-frame clones here, not all; method: immunoSEQ multiplex PCR. Its listing shows tens of thousands of clones. A word on this clone: Antigen unknown.

The length of the CDR3 is 13 residues. CDR1 and CDR2 from the germline V gene are SGHDT and YYEEEE. V was trimmed by 4 bases and J by 5 bases, leaving 12 bases between them. The specimen sequenced was PBMCs. The origin of this receptor is a man in his forties in good health and CMV-seronegative. The chain employs TRBV5-6 and TRBJ1-2; D gene uncertain. The CDR3 loop is CASSPGSLYGYTF. The CDR3 nucleotides read TGTGCCAGCAGCCCTGGGAGTCTTTATGGCTACACCTTC.